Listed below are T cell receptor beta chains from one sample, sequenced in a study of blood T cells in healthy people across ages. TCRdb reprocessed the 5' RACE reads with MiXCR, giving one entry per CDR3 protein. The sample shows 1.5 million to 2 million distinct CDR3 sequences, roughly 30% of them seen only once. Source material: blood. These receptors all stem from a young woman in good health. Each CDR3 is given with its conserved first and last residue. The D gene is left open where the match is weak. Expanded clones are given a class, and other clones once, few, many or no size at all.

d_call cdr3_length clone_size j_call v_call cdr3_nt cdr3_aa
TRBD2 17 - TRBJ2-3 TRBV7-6 TGTGCCAGCAGCCCCGCGGGCGCGGGGGAGTACACAGATACGCAGTATTTT CASSPAGAGEYTDTQYF
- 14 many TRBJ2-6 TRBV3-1 TGTGCCAGCAGAGTAAGCTCTGGGGCCAACGTCCTGACTTTC CASRVSSGANVLTF
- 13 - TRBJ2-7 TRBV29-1 TGCAGCGTTGATTCGAGGGGGGGATACGAGCAGTACTTC CSVDSRGGYEQYF
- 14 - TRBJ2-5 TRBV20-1 TGCAGTGCTAGTGAAGCCTGGGACCGCGGGACCCAGTACTTC CSASEAWDRGTQYF
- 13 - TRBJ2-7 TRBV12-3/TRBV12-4 TGTGCCAGTAAGGAGGGGGCGAAGAACGAGCAGTACTTC CASKEGAKNEQYF
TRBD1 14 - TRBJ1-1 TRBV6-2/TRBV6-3 TGTGCCAGCACCCCACAGGGGGGGAGCACTGAAGCTTTCTTT CASTPQGGSTEAFF
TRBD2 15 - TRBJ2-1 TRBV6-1 TGTGCCAGCAGTGCGGGACTAGCGGGAGGTGGCGGGCAGTTCTTC CASSAGLAGGGGQFF
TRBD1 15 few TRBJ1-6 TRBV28 TGTGCCAGCAGTTTGGACAGGGTGTTTGATTCACCCCTCCACTTT CASSLDRVFDSPLHF
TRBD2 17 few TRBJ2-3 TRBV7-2 TGTGCCAGCAGCTTAGGCAGCGGGAGTTGGGGCACAGATACGCAGTATTTT CASSLGSGSWGTDTQYF
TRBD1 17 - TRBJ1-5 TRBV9 TGTGCCAGCAGGGAGGGACAGATCCCATATAGCAATCAGCCCCAGCATTTT CASREGQIPYSNQPQHF
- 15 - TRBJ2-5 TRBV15 TGTGCCACCAGCAGAGTGTCTAGGACCCAAGAGACCCAGTACTTC CATSRVSRTQETQYF
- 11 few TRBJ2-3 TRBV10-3 TGTGCCACCCGGTCGGCAGATACGCAGTATTTT CATRSADTQYF
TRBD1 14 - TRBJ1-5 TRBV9 TGTGCCAGCAGCGTTACAGGGGCCGATCAGCCCCAGCATTTT CASSVTGADQPQHF
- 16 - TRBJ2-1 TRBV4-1 TGCGCCAGCAGCCAAGAGGGAGGGGGAGGCTACAATGAGCAGTTCTTC CASSQEGGGGYNEQFF
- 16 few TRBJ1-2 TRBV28 TGTGCCAGCAGTGACAAAGTGGCAGGGGAAAACTATGGCTACACCTTC CASSDKVAGENYGYTF
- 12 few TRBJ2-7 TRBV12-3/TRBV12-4 TGTGCCAGCAGTGGGGGGACACACGAGCAGTACTTC CASSGGTHEQYF
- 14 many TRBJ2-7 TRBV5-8 TGTGCCAGCAGCTTGGTAGTCGGACCCTACGAGCAGTACTTC CASSLVVGPYEQYF
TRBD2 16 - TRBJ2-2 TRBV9 TGTGCCAGCAGCGCGAAAGCGGGGTTGAACACCGGGGAGCTGTTTTTT CASSAKAGLNTGELFF
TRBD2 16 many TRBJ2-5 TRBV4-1 TGCGCCAGCAGCCAAGATCGGACGGGGGGTTGGGAGACCCAGTACTTC CASSQDRTGGWETQYF
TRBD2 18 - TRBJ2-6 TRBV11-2 TGTGCCAGCAGCTTAGCGACTCGCGGGAGCACTGGGGCCAACGTCCTGACTTTC CASSLATRGSTGANVLTF
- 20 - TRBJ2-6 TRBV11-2 TGTGCCAGCAGCTTTGGGGTCGGGGTACGGGGGCTCTCTGGGGCCAACGTCCTGACTTTC CASSFGVGVRGLSGANVLTF
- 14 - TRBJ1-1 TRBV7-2 TGTGCCAGCAGCTGGGACGGCAGGAACACTGAAGCTTTCTTT CASSWDGRNTEAFF
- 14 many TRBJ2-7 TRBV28 TGTGCCAGCAGTTTATCGACGGAGGGTTACGAGCAGTACTTC CASSLSTEGYEQYF
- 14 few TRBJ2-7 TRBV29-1 TGCAGCGTTGAAAGGGGGACACGATCCTACGAGCAGTACTTC CSVERGTRSYEQYF
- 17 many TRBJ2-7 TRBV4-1 TGCGCCAGCAGCCAAGATAGAGACAGCCAAAGACGCTACGAGCAGTACTTC CASSQDRDSQRRYEQYF
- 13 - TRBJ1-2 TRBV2 TGTGCCAGCCTGATGGACACCAGCTATGACTACACCTTC CASLMDTSYDYTF
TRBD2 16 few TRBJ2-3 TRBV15 TGTGCCACCTCCCAATCACTAGCGGGAGAATTAGATACGCAGTATTTT CATSQSLAGELDTQYF
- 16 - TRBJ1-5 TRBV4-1 TGCGCCAGCAGCCAAGTCAGGCCCTTAGGCAATCAGCCCCAGCATTTT CASSQVRPLGNQPQHF
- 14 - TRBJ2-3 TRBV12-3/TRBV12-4 TGTGCCAGCACAGGACCGTCTAGCACAGATACGCAGGATTTT CASTGPSSTDTQDF
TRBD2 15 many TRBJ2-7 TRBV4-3 TGCGCCAGCAGCCAAGGGCCTAGCGGTTCCTACGAGCAGTACTTC CASSQGPSGSYEQYF
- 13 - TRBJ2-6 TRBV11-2 TGTGCCAGCAGTTACAGGGGGGCCAACGTCCTGACTTTC CASSYRGANVLTF
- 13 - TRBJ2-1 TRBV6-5 TGTGCCAGCAGTTACTCGAGGTCCCAGGGGCAGTTCTTC CASSYSRSQGQFF
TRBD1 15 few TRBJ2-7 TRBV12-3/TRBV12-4 TGTGCCAGCAGTAGGGGACAGTTACTCTCCTACGAGCAGTACTTC CASSRGQLLSYEQYF
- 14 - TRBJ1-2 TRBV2 TGTGCCAGCAGTGCCTTTGGGAGTAACTATGGCTACACCTTC CASSAFGSNYGYTF
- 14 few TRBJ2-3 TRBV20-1 TGCAGTGCTCGGACGGGATACCCTGGAGATACGCAGTATTTT CSARTGYPGDTQYF
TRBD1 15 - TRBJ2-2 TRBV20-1 TGCAGTGCCGTCCGGGGACAGGGGAACGGCGGGGAGCTGTTTTTT CSAVRGQGNGGELFF
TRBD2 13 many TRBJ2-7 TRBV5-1 TGCGCCAGCAGCAAAGCGGGGACCTACGAGCAGTACTTC CASSKAGTYEQYF
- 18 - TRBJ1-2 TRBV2 TGTGCCAGCAGTGAAGATTCGTACTTGCGGGGAGCTGAAAGTGGCTACACCTTC CASSEDSYLRGAESGYTF
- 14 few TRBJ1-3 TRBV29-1 TGCAGCGTTGAGGGCCGCAGCTCTGGAAACACCATATATTTT CSVEGRSSGNTIYF
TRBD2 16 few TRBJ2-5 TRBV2 TGTGCCAGCAGTGGGGGGAGGCTAGCGGGGGAAGAGACCCAGTACTTC CASSGGRLAGEETQYF
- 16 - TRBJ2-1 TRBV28 TGTGCCAGCAGTTCCCCGGGCGGCAGCTCCTACAATAAGCAGTTCTTC CASSSPGGSSYNKQFF
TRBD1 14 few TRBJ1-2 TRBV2 TGTGCCACCCTTCTCGGGACAGCTAACTATGGCTACACCTTC CATLLGTANYGYTF
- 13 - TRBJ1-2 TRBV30 TGTGCCTGGAGTGTACGTACGGATAATGGCTACACCTTC CAWSVRTDNGYTF
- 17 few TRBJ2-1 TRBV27 TGTGCCAGCAGACTGTACCCGGGGGGCGATTCCTACAATGAGCAGTTCTTC CASRLYPGGDSYNEQFF
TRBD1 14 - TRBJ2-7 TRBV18 TGTGCCAGCTCATCTCGACAGGGCGACAATGAGCAGTACTTC CASSSRQGDNEQYF
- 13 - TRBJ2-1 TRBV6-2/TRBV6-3 TGTGCCAGCAGGTACTTACGCGGTAATGAGCAGTTCTTC CASRYLRGNEQFF
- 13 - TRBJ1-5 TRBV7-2 TGTGCCAGCAGCCTCCACACCAATCAGCCCCAGCATTTT CASSLHTNQPQHF
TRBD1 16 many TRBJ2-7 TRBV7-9 TGTGCCAGCAGCCCACTAGACAGGGGGCCTTCCTACGAGCAGTACTTC CASSPLDRGPSYEQYF
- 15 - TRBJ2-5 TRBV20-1 TGCAGTGCTAGTATCCAGGGGAGTAGCAGAGAGACCCAGTACTTC CSASIQGSSRETQYF
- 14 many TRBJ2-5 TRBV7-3 TGTGCCAGCAGCCCAGGGGCCCTCGGGGAGACCCAGTACTTC CASSPGALGETQYF
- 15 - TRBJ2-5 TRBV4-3 TGCGCCAGCAGCCAAGTTCGGCTATCTCGAGAGACCCAGTACTTC CASSQVRLSRETQYF